Listed below are T cell receptor beta chains from one sample, sequenced in a study of cytomegalovirus exposure and HLA in healthy donors. The method was immunoSEQ multiplex PCR; TCRdb's version includes in-frame clones alone and lacks a portion of them. The table lists over 200,000 clones. Sequencing was carried out using PBMCs. The receptors come from a woman aged 30 to 39 in good health and CMV-seropositive. The conserved cysteine and the conserved F or W are not part of the CDR3 here.

TRBJ1-1 | 15 | TRBV5-4 | ASSSGIGSVGNTEAF
TRBJ1-1 | 11 | TRBV29-1 | SVERLENTEAF
TRBJ2-3 | 14 | TRBV5-6 | ASSSRLGGATDTQY
TRBJ1-3 | 14 | TRBV5-8 | ASSLVRGVSGNTIY
TRBJ2-3 | 18 | TRBV5-1 | ASSLEPGTSGSPFPDTQY
TRBJ2-7 | 11 | TRBV10-3 | AISQGQVYEQY
. | 11 | TRBV5-1 | ASSRDRGYEQY
TRBJ1-2 | 13 | TRBV6-1 | ASSLRQASLGGYT
TRBJ1-2 | 14 | TRBV2 | ASRDKNRYEVGGYT
TRBJ2-2 | 15 | TRBV30 | AWTKRSGVIVAGELF
TRBJ1-1 | 14 | TRBV13 | ASSTGQGAGSTEAF
TRBJ1-4 | 13 | TRBV6-1 | ASSEHAETNEKLF
TRBJ1-5 | 14 | TRBV6-6 | ASKIGQGSSNQPQH
TRBJ1-1 | 13 | TRBV6-1 | ASSERVQGSAEAF
TRBJ2-1 | 12 | TRBV7-8 | ASSSRGLGGEQF
TRBJ2-1 | 17 | TRBV19 | ASSITPLGLAGGWDEQF
TRBJ1-4 | 13 | TRBV5-1 | ASSLETATNEKLF
TRBJ1-2 | 12 | TRBV5-4 | ASSLARSHYGYT
TRBJ2-3 | 13 | TRBV5-1 | ASSSSGSPTDTQY
TRBJ1-4 | 13 | TRBV7-8 | ASSLAGTDDEKLF
TRBJ2-5 | 13 | TRBV7-8 | ASSRAAGAWETQY
TRBJ1-5 | 15 | TRBV28 | ASSRDREWSSNQPQH
TRBJ1-2 | 12 | TRBV9 | ASEASGYNYGYT
TRBJ2-5 | 12 | TRBV19 | ASSTPLTGETQY
TRBJ2-7 | 9 | TRBV6-6 | ASRSSYEQY
TRBJ1-2 | 16 | TRBV15 | ATSRDRTNFSPNYGYT
TRBJ1-1 | 15 | TRBV9 | ASSVASTGQGFGEAF
TRBJ1-2 | 13 | TRBV5-6 | ASSPPQWRSVGYT
TRBJ2-7 | 12 | TRBV28 | ASRGQGGPYEQY
TRBJ1-2 | 16 | TRBV4-1 | ASSPQLTGGTVAYGYT
TRBJ1-1 | 11 | TRBV7-2 | ASSGQGNTEAF
TRBJ1-2 | 9 | TRBV6-1 | ASTGQYSYT
TRBJ2-3 | 11 | TRBV7-9 | ASSRGGTDTQY
TRBJ1-1 | 11 | TRBV2 | ASIGQGGTEAF
TRBJ2-7 | 12 | TRBV19 | ASSQTGGLDEQY
TRBJ2-7 | 14 | TRBV7-2 | ASRSRTGGAVYEQY
TRBJ2-7 | 16 | TRBV28 | ASTLGLAGGGFSYEQY
TRBJ1-2 | 13 | TRBV18 | ASSPGTGFNYGYT
TRBJ2-1 | 10 | TRBV7-9 | ASGHMYNEQF
TRBJ1-5 | 12 | TRBV2 | ASSSTGDSQPQH
TRBJ1-4 | 15 | TRBV25-1 | ASSELGRFTTNEKLF
TRBJ1-5 | 10 | TRBV7-9 | ASSHQDQPQH
TRBJ2-7 | 10 | TRBV30 | ASEAGRLEQY
TRBJ2-1 | 11 | TRBV9 | ASSVGWEDEQF